The present TCR beta chain was sequenced within a study of lymphopenia after photon versus proton radiotherapy. In germline, CDR1 is MNHEY, CDR2 SVGAGI. The V end lost 4 bases, the J end lost 7 bases, and 16 bases lay between the germline ends. CDR3 length: 14 residues. Findings of the study overall: After the lymphocyte nadir, photon-treated repertoires showed oligoclonal expansion, especially of CD8+ Temra cells. Under photons, naive T cells and diversity fell while effector/memory populations rose.

Clones were sequenced by immunoSEQ multiplex PCR, and TCRdb holds only the in-frame ones, with some missing. The repertoire has more than 20,000 clones, more than 75% of them found once; the top ten carry roughly a quarter. A note on this clone: Its antigen is unidentified.

Sample: peripheral blood, taken from a patient treated with photon-based radiotherapy. This chain links TRBV6-5 with TRBJ1-2, with a weak D call TRBD1 (5 bases). This clonotype was obtained from a man aged 35 to 55 with gastric cancer. The CDR3 spells CASSFQGALSGYTF. CDR3 DNA sequence: TGTGCCAGCAGTTTCCAGGGCGCCTTAAGTGGCTACACCTTC.